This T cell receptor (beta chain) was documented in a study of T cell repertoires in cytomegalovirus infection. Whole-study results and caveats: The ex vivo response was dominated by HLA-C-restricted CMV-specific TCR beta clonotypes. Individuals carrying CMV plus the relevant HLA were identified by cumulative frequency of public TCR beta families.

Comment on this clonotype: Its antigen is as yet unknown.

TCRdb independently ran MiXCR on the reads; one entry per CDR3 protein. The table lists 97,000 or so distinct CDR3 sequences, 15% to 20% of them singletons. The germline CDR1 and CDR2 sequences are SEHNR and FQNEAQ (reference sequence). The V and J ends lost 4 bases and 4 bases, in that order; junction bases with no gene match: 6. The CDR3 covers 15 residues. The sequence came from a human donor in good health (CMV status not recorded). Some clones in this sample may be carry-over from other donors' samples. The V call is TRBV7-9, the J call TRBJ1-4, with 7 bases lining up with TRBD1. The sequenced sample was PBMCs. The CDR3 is CASSSWTGFNEKLFF. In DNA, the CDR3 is TGTGCCAGCAGCTCCTGGACAGGTTTTAATGAAAAACTGTTTTTT.